The rows below give T cell receptor beta chains drawn from one sample of a study of Ad26.COV2.S vaccination and SARS-CoV-2 variants. Repertoires were generated with immunoSEQ multiplex PCR, while TCRdb's copy carries only in-frame clones and drops some. The sample yields about 350,000 clones, about 88% seen once. The specimen comprised peripheral blood, sampled in a trial of Ad26.COV2.S vaccine versus placebo. The receptors originated from a person aged 18-65 years who received the Ad26.COV2.S COVID-19 vaccine or a placebo. The CDR3 runs from the conserved cysteine through the conserved F or W. The D gene is left open where the match is weak. Not all rows give a size; the values are once, few, many and, for expanded clones, a class.

cdr3_length	clone_size	v_call	j_call	d_call	cdr3_aa	cdr3_nt
15	few	TRBV4-1	TRBJ1-5	TRBD1	CASSDPGQGYQPQHF	TGCGCCAGCAGCGATCCGGGACAGGGATATCAGCCCCAGCATTTT
16	-	TRBV4-3	TRBJ2-1	TRBD1	CASSLGGQGPYNEQFF	TGCGCCAGCAGCCTCGGGGGACAGGGGCCCTACAATGAGCAGTTCTTC
18	once	TRBV19	TRBJ2-1	-	CATDPGRQRGGIYNEQFF	TGTGCCACAGATCCCGGACGGCAGAGGGGTGGTATCTACAATGAGCAGTTCTTC
14	-	TRBV6-2/TRBV6-3	TRBJ2-7	-	CASSYSRGPYEQYF	TGTGCCAGCAGTTACTCGCGGGGGCCCTACGAGCAGTACTTC
17	-	TRBV6-4	TRBJ2-1	TRBD2	CASRKHGTTSYFDEQFF	TGTGCCAGCAGAAAGCATGGGACTACATCGTATTTTGATGAGCAGTTCTTC
14	-	TRBV3-1/TRBV3-2	TRBJ2-3	-	CASSPPGVADTQYF	TGTGCCAGCAGCCCCCCGGGGGTTGCAGATACGCAGTATTTT
16	-	TRBV28	TRBJ1-5	-	CASSLYGEGEGQPQHF	TGTGCCAGCAGCCTTTACGGGGAGGGAGAAGGACAGCCCCAGCATTTT
12	-	TRBV28	TRBJ1-2	-	CASTLDSTPYTF	TGTGCCAGCACCCTAGATTCGACTCCCTACACCTTC
14	-	TRBV7-9	TRBJ2-7	-	CASSFVGGDYEQYF	TGTGCCAGCAGCTTCGTGGGAGGAGACTACGAGCAGTACTTC
15	-	TRBV13	TRBJ1-1	-	CASTQGPGRGTEAFF	TGTGCCAGCACACAAGGCCCAGGAAGGGGCACTGAAGCTTTCTTT
15	many	TRBV5-6	TRBJ1-1	-	CASSLIARYGTEAFF	TGTGCCAGCAGCTTGATTGCTCGGTACGGCACTGAAGCTTTCTTT
14	-	TRBV7-2	TRBJ1-5	-	CASSFQASNQPQHF	TGTGCCAGCAGCTTCCAGGCGAGCAATCAGCCCCAGCATTTT
13	-	TRBV27	TRBJ1-1	-	CASSAQMNTEAFF	TGTGCCAGCAGCGCACAGATGAACACTGAAGCTTTCTTT
15	-	TRBV7-9	TRBJ1-2	TRBD1	CASSHSGTGGYSYTF	TGTGCCAGCAGCCACTCCGGGACAGGGGGCTACAGCTACACCTTC
15	-	TRBV11-2	TRBJ1-5	-	CASSLDFGLLQPQHF	TGTGCCAGCAGCTTAGACTTTGGTTTGCTTCAGCCCCAGCATTTT
15	many	TRBV19	TRBJ1-5	TRBD1	CASRRDRNSNQPQHF	TGTGCCAGTAGGAGGGACAGGAATAGCAATCAGCCCCAGCATTTT
16	-	TRBV28	TRBJ1-5	-	CASNLGGGWSNQPQHF	TGTGCCAGCAACCTTGGGGGGGGCTGGAGCAATCAGCCCCAGCATTTT
12	-	TRBV12-3/TRBV12-4	TRBJ2-1	-	CASSLDGLSQFF	TGTGCCAGCAGTTTAGACGGGCTGAGTCAGTTCTTC
19	-	TRBV4-3	TRBJ2-7	TRBD1	CASSQELSTFMGQSYEQYF	TGCGCCAGCAGCCAAGAACTTTCCACCTTTATGGGACAGTCCTACGAGCAGTACTTC
15	-	TRBV4-3	TRBJ1-2	TRBD1	CASSQDHRGGYGYTF	TGCGCCAGCAGCCAAGACCACAGGGGCGGCTATGGCTACACCTTC
14	-	TRBV5-4	TRBJ2-1	-	CASSLVAANNEQFF	TGTGCCAGCAGCTTGGTTGCAGCAAACAATGAGCAGTTCTTC
15	-	TRBV5-4	TRBJ2-1	TRBD2	CASSPRRLAGNEQFF	TGTGCCAGCAGCCCCAGGCGACTAGCTGGCAATGAGCAGTTCTTC
19	-	TRBV5-4	TRBJ2-7	-	CASSPREGSRESRSYEQYF	TGTGCCAGCAGCCCTCGAGAGGGGTCAAGGGAGTCAAGGTCCTACGAGCAGTACTTC
15	-	TRBV19	TRBJ2-3	-	CASRVGLGGTDTQYF	TGTGCCAGTAGGGTAGGACTGGGAGGCACAGATACGCAGTATTTT
17	-	TRBV15	TRBJ1-5	-	CATSRLGGGRGNQPQHF	TGTGCCACCAGCAGACTGGGAGGGGGAAGAGGCAATCAGCCCCAGCATTTT
15	-	TRBV4-1	TRBJ1-4	TRBD1	CASSQVGTGTEKLFF	TGCGCCAGCAGCCAAGTTGGGACAGGGACCGAAAAACTGTTTTTT
14	many	TRBV10-1	TRBJ2-3	-	CASSDTGLTDTQYF	TGCGCCAGCAGTGACACGGGGCTGACAGATACGCAGTATTTT
16	-	TRBV14	TRBJ2-1	TRBD2	CASSQELAGSYNEQFF	TGTGCCAGCAGCCAAGAACTAGCGGGGTCATACAATGAGCAGTTCTTC
14	-	TRBV6-4	TRBJ2-7	TRBD1	CASSDLRDSYEQYF	TGTGCCAGCAGTGACCTCCGGGACAGCTACGAGCAGTACTTC
15	-	TRBV5-1	TRBJ2-2	-	CASSLAGTNTGELFF	TGCGCCAGCAGCTTGGCAGGGACAAACACCGGGGAGCTGTTTTTT
15	-	TRBV12-5	TRBJ1-2	-	CASGLPTGHYYGYTF	TGTGCTAGTGGTTTGCCCACCGGACACTACTATGGCTACACCTTC
14	-	TRBV4-1	TRBJ1-2	-	CASSQGVAGYGYTF	TGCGCCAGCAGCCAAGGGGTGGCAGGCTATGGCTACACCTTC
14	-	TRBV29-1	TRBJ2-7	TRBD2	CSVEEIGRAGEQYF	TGCAGCGTTGAAGAAATCGGGAGGGCGGGGGAGCAGTACTTC
15	once	TRBV7-2	TRBJ2-2	-	CASSLENGNTGELFF	TGTGCCAGCAGCTTAGAAAACGGAAACACCGGGGAGCTGTTTTTT
13	-	TRBV4-1	TRBJ1-4	-	CASSQARGEKLFF	TGCGCCAGCAGCCAAGCCCGAGGTGAAAAACTGTTTTTT
15	once	TRBV7-7	TRBJ2-1	-	CASSLGQERYNEQFF	TGTGCTAGCAGCTTAGGTCAGGAAAGGTACAATGAGCAGTTCTTC